This note documents a single T cell receptor (beta chain) sequence. No antigen is known for it. This entry belongs to a study of somatic mutations in cytotoxic T cells in rheumatoid arthritis. Looking at the study overall: Collection of patient blood (over 29 ml EDTA) took place right after diagnosis, before any treatment.

Only in-frame clones appear in the TCRdb table, and some are missing; sequencing was by immunoSEQ multiplex PCR. The data show some 18,000 clones, with about 80% seen just once and roughly 9.8% held by the top ten. General study results and limits: Age was associated with higher CD8+ clonality in rheumatoid arthritis patients, not in healthy controls. Statistically, CD8+ T-cell clonality was not significantly distinct between individuals with rheumatoid arthritis and age-matched healthy controls.

The germline V gene has CDR1 SGHKS and CDR2 YYEKEE (reference sequence). V was trimmed by 2 bases and J by 4 bases, leaving 13 bases between them. The CDR3 extends over 14 amino acids. Each population, CD4+ and CD8+ cells, was isolated by positive magnetic bead selection and checked for purity by flow cytometry. The clonotype comes from an adult with rheumatoid arthritis. Sequenced input: CD8+ T cells sorted from blood. The chain uses TRBV5-5 and TRBJ2-7; D perhaps matches TRBD1 (6 bases). CDR3 in DNA: TGTGCCAGCAGCTTCGGGCAGGGGTCGTACGAGCAGTACTTC. It codes for CASSFGQGSYEQYF.